The clone carrying this T cell receptor (beta chain) has ten or more counts. Its antigen is not identified. The data are from a study of T cells in Graves' hyperthyroidism and ophthalmopathy. General study points: Expanded thyroid clonotypes (above 0.001) were mostly also found in blood.

Preceding any ophthalmopathy symptoms, the blood sample dates from first hyperthyroidism diagnosis. CDR1 KGHDR and CDR2 SFDVKD come from the germline V gene. V was pared by 6 bases and J by 0 bases, with 10 bases between. This CDR3 is 14 amino acids long. Amplified regions were TCR beta CDR3 sequences from RNA transcripts. The HTBI primer set served for first-round RT-PCR of the TCR CDR3. Each CDR3 protein is one row after TCRdb ran MiXCR on the multiplex PCR reads. The table records under 300,000 distinct CDR3 sequences, less than 30% of them present only once. The TCR sequence derives from a man aged 35 to 55 with Graves' hyperthyroidism that later progressed to Graves' ophthalmopathy. The chain carries TRBV24-1 and TRBJ1-1; D is possibly TRBD1 (6 bases). Sequenced material: blood. CDR3 DNA: TGTGCCACCAGTACCACAGGGCTGAACACTGAAGCTTTCTTT. Translating gives CATSTTGLNTEAFF.